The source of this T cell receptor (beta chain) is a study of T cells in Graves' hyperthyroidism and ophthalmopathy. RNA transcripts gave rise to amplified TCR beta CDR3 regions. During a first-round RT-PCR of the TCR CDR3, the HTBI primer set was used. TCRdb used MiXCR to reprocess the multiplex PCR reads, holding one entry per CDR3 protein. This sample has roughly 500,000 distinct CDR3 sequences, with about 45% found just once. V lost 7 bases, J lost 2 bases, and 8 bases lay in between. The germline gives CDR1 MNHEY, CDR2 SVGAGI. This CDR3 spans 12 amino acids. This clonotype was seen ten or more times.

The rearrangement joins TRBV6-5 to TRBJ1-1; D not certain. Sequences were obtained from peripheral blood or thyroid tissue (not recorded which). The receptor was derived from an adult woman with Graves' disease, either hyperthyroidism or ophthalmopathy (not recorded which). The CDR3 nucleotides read TGTGCCAGCAAAAGAGGAAACACTGAAGCTTTCTTT. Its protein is CASKRGNTEAFF.